Here is one T cell receptor beta chain with its context. CDR1 MNHEY and CDR2 SMNVEV come from the germline V gene (reference sequence). This CDR3 comprises 14 residues. V was shortened by 4 bases and J by 4 bases, with 11 bases between the two germline ends. TCRdb's copy holds only in-frame clones and misses some; the assay was immunoSEQ multiplex PCR. The sample lists approximately 76,000 clones; 80% to 95% were seen once. This record comes from a study of OX40 agonist ivuxolimab in advanced cancers. This receptor was obtained from an adult with an advanced solid tumor such as melanoma, head and neck, liver or kidney cancer. The source was CD4+ or CD8+ T cells sorted from blood, collected in a trial of the OX40 agonist ivuxolimab. This chain connects TRBV27 to TRBJ2-4; D remains ambiguous. CDR3 sequence (DNA): TGTGCCAGCAGTTCCCTAGGGCTAAAAAACATTCAGTACTTC. Protein: CASSSLGLKNIQYF.